Listed below are T cell receptor beta chains from one sample, sequenced in a study of monozygotic twins with inflammatory bowel disease. From its re-call of the 5' RACE reads, TCRdb lists each CDR3 protein once, without DNA. The sample totals roughly 320,000 distinct CDR3 sequences; its top ten clones hold 5% to 6%. The sample consisted of blood. The receptors originated from a human donor with ulcerative colitis or Crohn's disease, or a healthy co-twin of an affected twin (not recorded which). Both conserved end residues are part of each CDR3. Each record gives: V gene, J gene, CDR3 protein.

>TRBV7-2|TRBJ2-4
CASSLGGYIQYF
>TRBV5-6|TRBJ2-7
CASSFKYYEQYF
>TRBV19|TRBJ2-3
CASSISLGGINTQYF
>TRBV12-5|TRBJ2-7
CASGTWTGGHEQYF
>TRBV29-1|TRBJ2-1
CSVGTGASTGQFF
>TRBV3-1|TRBJ1-5
CASSQDLSNQPQHF
>TRBV29-1|TRBJ2-7
CSVEDGTPIKYF
>TRBV11-3|TRBJ2-6
CASSHGQAGANVLTF
>TRBV29-1|TRBJ1-2
CSVEGWSGYTF
>TRBV18|TRBJ2-7
CASSPNGLSSSYEQYF
>TRBV5-1|TRBJ2-1
CASHLGAASGFKKYNEQFF
>TRBV9|TRBJ1-2
CASSPLAWGYTF
>TRBV28|TRBJ1-5
CASSLTGGLQPQHF
>TRBV6-5|TRBJ2-3
CASSYLNTDTQYF
>TRBV18|TRBJ2-5
CASSPGVETQYF
>TRBV20-1|TRBJ2-1
CSAGTLWDEQFF
>TRBV6-1|TRBJ1-2
CASRTTGRLRGYTF
>TRBV30|TRBJ2-7
CAWSFRHEQYF
>TRBV3-1|TRBJ2-7
CASSQRRGYEQYF
>TRBV6-1|TRBJ1-2
CASSGQGRVWDTF
>TRBV27|TRBJ2-7
CASSLGGTLGEQYF
>TRBV27|TRBJ1-2
CASSRGGVGYGYTF
>TRBV7-9|TRBJ2-3
CASSHTDTQYF
>TRBV5-1|TRBJ2-2
CASSASRDTGDLFF
>TRBV5-1|TRBJ2-7
CASSLNIQINEQYF
>TRBV6-4|TRBJ2-3
CASSDRASGSRDTQYF
>TRBV3-1|TRBJ2-3
CASSRRLPTTDTQYF
>TRBV11-1|TRBJ2-1
CASRGVRGTLNEQFF
>TRBV6-5|TRBJ1-2
CASSYSGQGMGYTF
>TRBV7-9|TRBJ2-7
CASSRILAGGSYEQYF
>TRBV3-1|TRBJ1-6
CASRAPNGTPLHF
>TRBV5-6|TRBJ2-2
CASSLIPRGPNTGELFF
>TRBV12-3/TRBV12-4|TRBJ1-4
CASSLGSANEKLFF
>TRBV7-8|TRBJ2-2
CASSFTTNTGELFF
>TRBV7-7|TRBJ2-2
CASSGGQGANTGELFF
>TRBV5-4|TRBJ2-1
CASRTDADSLNEQFF
>TRBV5-1|TRBJ2-7
CASSSGQNYEQYF
>TRBV9|TRBJ1-1
CASSGDPLTPNAWGAFF
>TRBV20-1|TRBJ2-5
CSARGPTKETQYF
>TRBV12-3/TRBV12-4|TRBJ2-1
CASSSFGVSSYNEQFF
>TRBV6-2/TRBV6-3|TRBJ2-2
CASRPGLKYTGELFF
>TRBV5-4|TRBJ2-6
CASSMRGPGANVLTF
>TRBV7-2|TRBJ2-3
CASSRPGLTDTQYF
>TRBV6-5|TRBJ2-7
CASSYSRDSPTYEQYF
>TRBV29-1|TRBJ2-7
CSVQVDSETGNGYEQYF
>TRBV20-1|TRBJ2-3
CSATTDRGRTDTQYF
>TRBV5-6|TRBJ2-4
CASSNRQGLAKNIQYF
>TRBV20-1|TRBJ2-7
CSAVGLAGVYEQYF
>TRBV7-2|TRBJ1-4
CASSPRAGQTLEKLFF
>TRBV4-2|TRBJ2-3
CASSQDLTGRTDTQYF
>TRBV20-1|TRBJ1-2
CSAPTGGNNYGYTF
>TRBV7-2|TRBJ2-3
CASILGLAGTSDTQYF
>TRBV20-1|TRBJ2-2
CSARPSGGLGGELFF
>TRBV4-3|TRBJ1-6
CASSQGGTTRNNSPLHF
>TRBV6-6|TRBJ1-2
CASSYADRFYGYTF